This T cell receptor beta chain emerged from a study of T cell responses to AZD1222 COVID-19 vaccine. Study-wide results and limits: Unmutated variant regions are reportedly the target of nearly half of TCRs that are spike-specific. Samples come after the peak T cell response, not at day 14. Vaccine-related CD4 TCRs covered spike, predominating at 160-218 and 743-854.

V was pared by 3 bases and J by 2 bases, with 2 bases of the junction left unmatched. Germline assignment: CDR1 SGHNT and CDR2 YYREEE (reference sequence). The CDR3 sequence is 15 residues long. Libraries were prepared by immunoSEQ multiplex PCR; TCRdb keeps only in-frame clonotypes and omits some of them. Of about 140,000 clones listed, roughly 90% are singletons. This clone was counted once. What it binds is unknown. The receptor's source is an adult in good health. Sequencing used peripheral blood, obtained on day 0 of AZD1222 vaccination. This sequence joins TRBV5-4 and TRBJ2-1, with 10 bases identical to TRBD1. As DNA, the CDR3 is TGTGCCAGCAGCTCGGGACAGGGGACCTACAATGAGCAGTTCTTC. It codes for CASSSGQGTYNEQFF.